The rows below give T cell receptor beta chains drawn from one sample of a study of beta chain features in type 1 diabetes. Sequencing was performed with immunoSEQ multiplex PCR; in TCRdb, only in-frame clones are kept and a portion is missing. Of about 450,000 clones in the sample, 10% to 12% are singletons; the top ten hold 0.045% to 0.05%. Sequencing input: naive CD4+ T cells from blood. These receptors came from a young woman in good health. Both conserved end residues are part of each CDR3. Fields, in order: clone size, V gene, J gene, D gene, CDR3 protein, CDR3 DNA. D genes are given only for firm matches. Rows may omit the clone size; those that give it use once, few, many or a size class.

>.|TRBV11-2|TRBJ1-6|.
CASSYRVENSPLHF
TGTGCCAGCAGTTACAGGGTAGAGAATTCACCCCTCCACTTT
>.|TRBV5-1|TRBJ2-5|.
CASSPGRETQYF
TGCGCCAGCAGCCCCGGTAGGGAGACCCAGTACTTC
>.|TRBV11-2|TRBJ2-3|.
CASSRLVRPDTQYF
TGTGCCAGCTCCCGTCTGGTACGGCCAGATACGCAGTATTTT
>few|TRBV7-9|TRBJ2-1|.
CASSLEGPAGNNEQFF
TGTGCCAGCAGCTTAGAAGGACCCGCGGGTAACAATGAGCAGTTCTTC
>.|TRBV13|TRBJ2-3|.
CASSLGTTDTQYF
TGTGCCAGCAGCCTAGGGACCACAGATACGCAGTATTTT
>.|TRBV15|TRBJ1-1|.
CATSRDGRSAEAFF
TGTGCCACCAGCAGAGATGGCAGGTCGGCTGAAGCTTTCTTT
>.|TRBV29-1|TRBJ1-1|.
CSVKPGTTEAFF
TGCAGCGTTAAACCCGGGACAACTGAAGCTTTCTTT
>few|TRBV5-1|TRBJ1-6|TRBD1
CASSSLDRGRHNSPLHF
TGCGCCAGCAGCTCACTCGACAGGGGACGTCATAATTCACCCCTCCACTTT
>few|TRBV4-3|TRBJ2-1|.
CASSQGWAGGEQFF
TGCGCCAGCAGCCAAGGTTGGGCCGGAGGTGAGCAGTTCTTC
>.|TRBV29-1|TRBJ1-3|TRBD1
CSVAQGASGNTIYF
TGCAGCGTCGCCCAGGGGGCATCCGGAAACACCATATATTTT
>.|TRBV7-9|TRBJ2-7|.
CAVTVGGAYEQYF
TGTGCCGTAACGGTCGGGGGTGCCTACGAGCAGTACTTC
>few|TRBV7-6|TRBJ2-5|.
CASSLTTGEATQYF
TGTGCCAGCAGCTTGACTACTGGGGAGGCAACCCAGTACTTC
>.|TRBV14|TRBJ2-1|.
CASSPSSPEQFF
TGTGCCAGCAGCCCCTCTTCGCCTGAGCAGTTCTTC
>.|TRBV9|TRBJ2-1|TRBD2
CASSVGIWEGSYNEQFF
TGTGCCAGCAGCGTAGGCATTTGGGAGGGCTCCTACAATGAGCAGTTCTTC
>.|TRBV4-2|TRBJ2-3|.
CASSQDFGTDTQYF
TGTGCCAGCAGCCAAGATTTTGGCACAGATACGCAGTATTTT
>.|TRBV28|TRBJ1-2|TRBD1
CASSRSDREDGYTF
TGTGCCAGCAGTCGAAGTGACAGGGAGGATGGCTACACCTTC
>.|TRBV18|TRBJ2-1|TRBD2
CASSTARTSSYNEQFF
TGTGCCAGCTCGACCGCCCGGACTAGCTCCTACAATGAGCAGTTCTTC
>few|TRBV9|TRBJ1-2|.
CASSPITTQGRAYGYTF
TGTGCCAGCAGCCCGATAACCACACAGGGTAGGGCTTATGGCTACACCTTC
>.|TRBV27|TRBJ1-2|.
CASRATGTGYGYTF
TGTGCCAGCAGAGCTACCGGGACGGGCTATGGCTACACCTTC
>few|TRBV29-1|TRBJ1-3|.
CSATGYSGNTIYF
TGCAGCGCGACAGGTTACTCTGGAAACACCATATATTTT
>.|TRBV9|TRBJ2-5|TRBD1
CASSSRDRGLETQYF
TGTGCCAGCAGCAGCCGGGACAGGGGGCTTGAGACCCAGTACTTC
>.|TRBV29-1|TRBJ1-1|.
CSVTGSVTEAFF
TGCAGCGTAACAGGGTCGGTAACTGAAGCTTTCTTT
>.|TRBV10-3|TRBJ1-1|TRBD1
CAISDHTWDRRRDTEAFF
TGTGCCATCAGTGACCATACCTGGGACAGGAGGAGGGACACTGAAGCTTTCTTT
>.|TRBV4-1|TRBJ2-2|.
CASSQVLRANTGELFF
TGCGCCAGCAGCCAAGTTTTACGAGCGAACACCGGGGAGCTGTTTTTT
>few|TRBV18|TRBJ2-3|.
CASSTLGGISTDTQYF
TGTGCCAGCTCAACGTTAGGGGGAATTAGCACAGATACGCAGTATTTT
>few|TRBV10-3|TRBJ2-7|.
CAISESGDKVTGSYEQYF
TGTGCCATCAGTGAGTCGGGGGATAAGGTTACAGGCTCCTACGAGCAGTACTTC
>few|TRBV21-1|TRBJ1-1|.
CASSKGGTEAFF
TGTGCCAGCAGCAAAGGGGGGACTGAAGCTTTCTTT
>.|TRBV5-1|TRBJ1-2|TRBD1
CASTVDRVDGYTF
TGCGCCAGCACCGTGGACAGGGTGGACGGCTACACCTTC
>few|TRBV5-1|TRBJ2-5|.
CASSASPSGQETQYF
TGCGCCAGCAGCGCCTCCCCCAGCGGACAAGAGACCCAGTACTTC
>few|TRBV5-1|TRBJ2-4|.
CASSSQGGGNIQYF
TGCGCCAGCAGCTCTCAGGGTGGCGGTAACATTCAGTACTTC
>few|TRBV6-5|TRBJ2-5|.
CASSYRDQETQYF
TGTGCCAGCAGTTACCGGGACCAAGAGACCCAGTACTTC
>.|TRBV29-1|TRBJ1-1|.
CSVVGALNTEAFF
TGCAGCGTTGTCGGGGCGTTGAACACTGAAGCTTTCTTT
>.|TRBV11-1|TRBJ2-3|TRBD2
CASSLGLASDTQYF
TGTGCCAGCAGCCTGGGACTAGCTTCAGATACGCAGTATTTT
>once|TRBV5-6|TRBJ2-3|TRBD1
CASSFLRTGGTDTQYF
TGTGCCAGCAGCTTCTTGAGGACAGGGGGCACAGATACGCAGTATTTT
>few|TRBV7-2|TRBJ1-4|.
CASSLSTNEKLFF
TGTGCCAGCAGCTTAAGCACTAATGAAAAACTGTTTTTT
>.|TRBV9|TRBJ2-3|.
CASALVGVTSTDTQYF
TGTGCCAGCGCGCTCGTGGGGGTAACTAGCACAGATACGCAGTATTTT
>.|TRBV15|TRBJ2-5|.
CATSREYGAGSYQETQYF
TGTGCCACCAGCAGAGAATACGGAGCAGGGTCGTACCAAGAGACCCAGTACTTC
>few|TRBV4-2|TRBJ2-3|.
CASSLGPPWPDTQYF
TGTGCCAGCAGCTTAGGGCCTCCCTGGCCAGATACGCAGTATTTT
>.|TRBV7-9|TRBJ2-1|TRBD2
CASRPRSGAYNEQFF
TGTGCCAGCAGGCCCCGTAGCGGGGCCTACAATGAGCAGTTCTTC
>.|TRBV20-1|TRBJ2-7|.
CSASKGYEQYF
TGCAGTGCTAGTAAGGGGTACGAGCAGTACTTC
>.|TRBV7-2|TRBJ1-1|.
CASSVRRTVEAFF
TGTGCCAGCAGCGTCCGAAGGACAGTTGAAGCTTTCTTT
>few|TRBV5-4|TRBJ2-1|TRBD2
CASSSPGLAGSRYNEQFF
TGTGCCAGCAGCTCCCCGGGACTAGCGGGATCACGGTACAATGAGCAGTTCTTC
>few|TRBV7-2|TRBJ2-7|.
CASRGGRTFYEQYF
TGTGCCAGCAGGGGAGGACGTACATTCTACGAGCAGTACTTC
>few|TRBV28|TRBJ2-5|.
CASSLFWVQETQYF
TGTGCCAGCAGTTTATTTTGGGTACAAGAGACCCAGTACTTC
>few|TRBV25-1|TRBJ1-2|TRBD1
CASSSTGPLNYGYTF
TGTGCCAGCAGTTCGACAGGGCCCCTGAACTATGGCTACACCTTC
>few|TRBV29-1|TRBJ1-2|TRBD1
CSVTDRDPGYTF
TGCAGCGTGACAGACAGGGACCCTGGCTACACCTTC
>few|TRBV19|TRBJ1-1|.
CASSKRGSTEAFF
TGTGCCAGTAGTAAAAGAGGGAGCACTGAAGCTTTCTTT
>few|TRBV2|TRBJ1-5|.
CASSEGEIQPQHF
TGTGCCAGCAGTGAGGGGGAGATTCAGCCCCAGCATTTT
>few|TRBV5-4|TRBJ2-3|TRBD2
CASRILAGTDTQYF
TGTGCCAGCAGGATACTAGCGGGAACAGATACGCAGTATTTT
>.|TRBV4-3|TRBJ1-2|.
CASSQELAANYGYTF
TGCGCCAGCAGCCAAGAACTGGCAGCTAACTATGGCTACACCTTC
>many|TRBV13|TRBJ2-7|TRBD2
CASSEGLAVSEQYF
TGTGCCAGCAGCGAAGGACTAGCGGTGTCCGAGCAGTACTTC
>.|TRBV9|TRBJ1-2|TRBD1
CASSVEQGRGYTF
TGTGCCAGCAGCGTAGAACAGGGGCGAGGCTACACCTTC
>few|TRBV6-5|TRBJ1-5|TRBD1
CASRGQGDQPQHF
TGTGCCAGCAGGGGACAGGGGGACCAGCCCCAGCATTTT